This T cell receptor (beta chain) was sequenced during a study of T cells after yellow fever vaccination. Study-level findings and limits: The appearance of a small share of clonotypes in both CD4 and CD8 compartments was observed. Post-booster reappearance was seen for most primary-vaccination clones (around 96% CD4, roughly 86% CD8). Any FACS-sorted repertoire could hold abundant clonotypes that contaminate it from the bulk population.

Making TCR cDNA involved 5'RACE template switching, which added UMIs and a universal primer site. TCRdb itself ran the 5' RACE reads through MiXCR, one entry per CDR3 protein. This table has some 300,000 distinct CDR3 sequences, roughly 8.7% appearing once. This clonotype occurred many times. No antigen is known for it. The junction had 1 base not matched to a gene; V was cut back by 5 bases and J by 3 bases. Germline V gene data show CDR1 as SEHNR and CDR2 as FQNEAQ (reference sequence). The length of the CDR3 is 14 residues. The rearrangement uses TRBV7-9 and TRBJ2-2, with 9 bases identical to TRBD2. The clonotype was recovered from a young man who received the YFV17D yellow fever vaccine. The sample in question was CD4+ T cells sorted from PBMCs, obtained 5 days after the yellow fever booster vaccination. CDR3 protein: CASSRGGDTGELFF. CDR3 coding DNA: TGTGCCAGCAGCCGCGGGGGGGACACCGGGGAGCTGTTTTTT.